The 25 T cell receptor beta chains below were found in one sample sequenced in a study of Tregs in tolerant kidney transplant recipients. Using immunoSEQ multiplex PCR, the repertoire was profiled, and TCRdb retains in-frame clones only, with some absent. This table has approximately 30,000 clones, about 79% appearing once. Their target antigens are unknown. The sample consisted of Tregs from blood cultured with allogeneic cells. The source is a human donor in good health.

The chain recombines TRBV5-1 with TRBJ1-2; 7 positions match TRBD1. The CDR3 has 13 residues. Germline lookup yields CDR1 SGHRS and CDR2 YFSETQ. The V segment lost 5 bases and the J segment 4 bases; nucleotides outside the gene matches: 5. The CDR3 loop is CASRTGTSYGYTF. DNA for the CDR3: TGCGCCAGCAGGACAGGGACGTCCTATGGCTACACCTTC.

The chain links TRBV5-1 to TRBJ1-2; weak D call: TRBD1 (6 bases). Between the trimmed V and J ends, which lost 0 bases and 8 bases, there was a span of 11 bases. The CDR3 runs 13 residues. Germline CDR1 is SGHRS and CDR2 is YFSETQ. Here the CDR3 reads CASSLARGEGYTF. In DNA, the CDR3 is TGCGCCAGCAGCTTGGCGAGGGGGGAAGGCTACACCTTC. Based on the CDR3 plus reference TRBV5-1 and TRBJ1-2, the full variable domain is KAGVTQTPRYLIKTRGQQVTLSCSPISGHRSVSWYQQTPGQGLQFLFEYFSETQRNKGNFPGRFSGRQFSNSRSEMNVSTLELGDSALYLCASSLARGEGYTFGSGTRLTVV.

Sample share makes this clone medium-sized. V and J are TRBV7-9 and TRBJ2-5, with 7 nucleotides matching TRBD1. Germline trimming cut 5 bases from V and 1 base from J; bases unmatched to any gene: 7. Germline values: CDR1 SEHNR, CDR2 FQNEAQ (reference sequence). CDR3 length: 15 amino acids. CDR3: CASSPLRDSQETQYF. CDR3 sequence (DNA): TGTGCCAGCAGCCCGCTACGGGACAGCCAAGAGACCCAGTACTTC. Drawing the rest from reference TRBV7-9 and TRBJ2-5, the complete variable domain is DTGVSQNPRHKITKRGQNVTFRCDPISEHNRLYWYRQTLGQGPEFLTYFQNEAQLEKSRLLSDRFSAERPKGSFSTLEIQRTEQGDSAMYLCASSPLRDSQETQYFGPGTRLLVL.

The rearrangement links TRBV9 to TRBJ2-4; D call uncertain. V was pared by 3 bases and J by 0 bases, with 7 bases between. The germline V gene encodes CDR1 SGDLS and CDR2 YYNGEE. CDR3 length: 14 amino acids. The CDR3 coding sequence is TGTGCCAGCAGCGAGGGCCTAGCCAAAAACATTCAGTACTTC. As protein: CASSEGLAKNIQYF.

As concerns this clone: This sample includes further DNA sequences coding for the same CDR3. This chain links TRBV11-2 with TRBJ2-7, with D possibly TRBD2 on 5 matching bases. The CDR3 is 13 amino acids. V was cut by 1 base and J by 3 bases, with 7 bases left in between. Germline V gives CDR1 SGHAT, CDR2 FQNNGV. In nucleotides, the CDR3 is TGTGCCAGCAGCTTAGGGCGGGTCTACGAGCAGTACTTC. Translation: CASSLGRVYEQYF.

The CDR3 reads CASSSSGNEQFF. CDR3 nucleotide sequence: TGTGCCAGCAGCTCATCAGGCAATGAGCAGTTCTTC. The gene calls are TRBV7-2 and TRBJ2-1; no reliable D call. V was cut by 4 bases and J by 6 bases, with 7 bases left in between. The CDR3 has 12 residues. CDR1 and CDR2 (germline): SGHTA, FQGNSA.

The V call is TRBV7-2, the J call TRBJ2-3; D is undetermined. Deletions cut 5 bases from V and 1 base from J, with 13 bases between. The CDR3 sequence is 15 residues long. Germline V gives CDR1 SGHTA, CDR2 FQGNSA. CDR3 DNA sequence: TGTGCCAGCAGCGCGAGTGTTTGGGGCACAGATACGCAGTATTTT. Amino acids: CASSASVWGTDTQYF.

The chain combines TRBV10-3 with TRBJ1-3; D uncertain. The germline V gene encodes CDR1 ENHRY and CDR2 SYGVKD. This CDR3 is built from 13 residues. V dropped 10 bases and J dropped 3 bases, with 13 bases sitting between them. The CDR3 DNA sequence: TGTGCCACCCGGAGGAATGGTGGAAACACCATATATTTT. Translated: CATRRNGGNTIYF.

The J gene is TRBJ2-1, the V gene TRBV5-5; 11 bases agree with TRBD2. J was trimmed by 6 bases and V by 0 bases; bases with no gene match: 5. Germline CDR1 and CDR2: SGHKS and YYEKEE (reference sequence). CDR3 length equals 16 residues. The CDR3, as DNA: TGTGCCAGCAGCTTGGGAAAACTAGCGGGAGTCAATGAGCAGTTCTTC. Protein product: CASSLGKLAGVNEQFF.

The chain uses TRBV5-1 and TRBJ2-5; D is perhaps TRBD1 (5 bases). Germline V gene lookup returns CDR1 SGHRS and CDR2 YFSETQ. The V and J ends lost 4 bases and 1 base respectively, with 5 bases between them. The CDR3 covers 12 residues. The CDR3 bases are TGCGCCAGCAGCAGGGGCCAAGAGACCCAGTACTTC. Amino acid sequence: CASSRGQETQYF.

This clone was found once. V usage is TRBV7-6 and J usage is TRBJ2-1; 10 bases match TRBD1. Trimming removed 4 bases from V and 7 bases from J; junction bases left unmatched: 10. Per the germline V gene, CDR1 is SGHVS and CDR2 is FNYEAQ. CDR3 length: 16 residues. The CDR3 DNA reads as TGTGCCAGCAGCTCACCCCGACAGGGGGCGAGGAATGAGCAGTTCTTC. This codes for CASSSPRQGARNEQFF.

Here the CDR3 DNA reads TGTGCCATCAGTGAGTCGGCCACCGGGGAGCTGTTTTTT. Protein: CAISESATGELFF. The chain couples TRBV10-3 to TRBJ2-2; D is ambiguous. The germline V gene encodes CDR1 ENHRY and CDR2 SYGVKD. The CDR3 is made up of 13 amino acids. V lost 0 bases and J 4 bases, leaving 3 bases between the germline ends.

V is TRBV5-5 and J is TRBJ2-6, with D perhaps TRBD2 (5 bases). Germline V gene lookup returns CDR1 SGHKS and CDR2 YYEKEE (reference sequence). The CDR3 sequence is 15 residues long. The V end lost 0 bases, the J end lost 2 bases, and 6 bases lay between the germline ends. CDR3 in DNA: TGTGCCAGCAGCTTGGCCGGGACTGGGGCCAACGTCCTGACTTTC. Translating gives CASSLAGTGANVLTF.

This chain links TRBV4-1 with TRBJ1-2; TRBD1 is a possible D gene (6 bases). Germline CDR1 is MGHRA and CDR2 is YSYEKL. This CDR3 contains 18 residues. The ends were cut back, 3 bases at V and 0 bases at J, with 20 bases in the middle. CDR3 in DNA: TGCGCCAGCAGCCACCGCCCCCCGGGGGGGCAGGCTAACTATGGCTACACCTTC. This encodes CASSHRPPGGQANYGYTF.

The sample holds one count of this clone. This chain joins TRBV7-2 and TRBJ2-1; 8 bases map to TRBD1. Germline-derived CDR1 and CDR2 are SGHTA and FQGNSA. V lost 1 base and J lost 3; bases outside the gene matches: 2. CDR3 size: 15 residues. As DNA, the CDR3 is TGTGCCAGCAGCTTAGACAGGGGGGTCTACAATGAGCAGTTCTTC. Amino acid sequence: CASSLDRGVYNEQFF.

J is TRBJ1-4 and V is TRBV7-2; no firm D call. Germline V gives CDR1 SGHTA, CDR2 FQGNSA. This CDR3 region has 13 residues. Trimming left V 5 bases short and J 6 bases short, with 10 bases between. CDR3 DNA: TGTGCCAGCAGCCCCGGGAGCCATGAAAAACTGTTTTTT. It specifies CASSPGSHEKLFF.

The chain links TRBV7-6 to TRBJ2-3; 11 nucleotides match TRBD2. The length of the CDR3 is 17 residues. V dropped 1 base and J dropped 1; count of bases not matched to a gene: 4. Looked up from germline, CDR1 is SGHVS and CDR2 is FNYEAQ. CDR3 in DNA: TGTGCCAGCAGCTTAGTGGCGACTAGCGGGGGCACAGATACGCAGTATTTT. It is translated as CASSLVATSGGTDTQYF.

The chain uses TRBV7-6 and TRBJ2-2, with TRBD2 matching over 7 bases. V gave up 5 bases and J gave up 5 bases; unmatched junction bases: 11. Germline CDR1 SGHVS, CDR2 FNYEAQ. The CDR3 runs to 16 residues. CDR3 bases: TGTGCCAGCAGCCCCCCCCAAGGGGAGGGGACCGGGGAGCTGTTTTTT. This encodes CASSPPQGEGTGELFF.

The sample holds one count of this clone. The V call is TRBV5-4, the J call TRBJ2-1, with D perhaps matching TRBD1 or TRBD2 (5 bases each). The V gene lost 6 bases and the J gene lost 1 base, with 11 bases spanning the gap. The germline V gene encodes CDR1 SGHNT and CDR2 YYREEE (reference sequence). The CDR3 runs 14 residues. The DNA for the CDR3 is TGTGCCAGCAACCGGGACCAGTCCTACAATGAGCAGTTCTTC. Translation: CASNRDQSYNEQFF. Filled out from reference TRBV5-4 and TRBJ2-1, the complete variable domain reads ETGVTQSPTHLIKTRGQQVTLRCSSQSGHNTVSWYQQALGQGPQFIFQYYREEENGRGNFPPRFSGLQFPNYSSELNVNALELDDSALYLCASNRDQSYNEQFFGPGTRLTVL.

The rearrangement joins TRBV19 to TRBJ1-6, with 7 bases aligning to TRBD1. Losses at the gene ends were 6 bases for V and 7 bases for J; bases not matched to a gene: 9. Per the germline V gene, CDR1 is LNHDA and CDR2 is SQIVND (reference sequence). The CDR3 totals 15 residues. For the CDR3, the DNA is TGTGCCAGTAGCTCGACAGGGTTTGAAAATTCACCCCTCCACTTT. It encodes CASSSTGFENSPLHF.

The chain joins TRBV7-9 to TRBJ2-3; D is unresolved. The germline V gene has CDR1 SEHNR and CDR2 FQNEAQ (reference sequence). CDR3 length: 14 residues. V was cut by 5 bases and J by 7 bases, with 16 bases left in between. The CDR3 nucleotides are TGTGCCAGCAGCCATTCGGTTGCATCTTATACGCAGTATTTT. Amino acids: CASSHSVASYTQYF.

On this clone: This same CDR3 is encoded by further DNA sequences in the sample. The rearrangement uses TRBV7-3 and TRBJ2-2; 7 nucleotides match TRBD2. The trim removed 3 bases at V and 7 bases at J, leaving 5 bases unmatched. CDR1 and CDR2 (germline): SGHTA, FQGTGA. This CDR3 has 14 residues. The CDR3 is CASSLGTTNGELFF. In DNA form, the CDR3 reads TGTGCCAGCAGCTTGGGGACTACCAACGGGGAGCTGTTTTTT.

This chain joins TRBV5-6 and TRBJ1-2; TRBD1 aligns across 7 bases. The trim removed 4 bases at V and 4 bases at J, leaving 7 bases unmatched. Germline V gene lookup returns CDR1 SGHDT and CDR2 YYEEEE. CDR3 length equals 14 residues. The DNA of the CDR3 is TGTGCCAGCAGCCCCAAGGGACAGCTCTATGGCTACACCTTC. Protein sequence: CASSPKGQLYGYTF. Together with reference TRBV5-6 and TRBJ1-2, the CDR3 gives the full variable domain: DAGVTQSPTHLIKTRGQQVTLRCSPKSGHDTVSWYQQALGQGPQFIFQYYEEEERQRGNFPDRFSGHQFPNYSSELNVNALLLGDSALYLCASSPKGQLYGYTFGSGTRLTVV.

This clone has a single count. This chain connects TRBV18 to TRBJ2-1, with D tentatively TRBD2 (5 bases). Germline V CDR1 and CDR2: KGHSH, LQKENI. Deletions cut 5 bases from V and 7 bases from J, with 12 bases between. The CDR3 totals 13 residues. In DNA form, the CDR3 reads TGTGCCAGCTCAGCTCAACTAGTTAATGAGCAGTTCTTC. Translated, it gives CASSAQLVNEQFF. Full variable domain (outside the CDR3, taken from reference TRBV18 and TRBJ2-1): NAGVMQNPRHLVRRRGQEARLRCSPMKGHSHVYWYRQLPEEGLKFMVYLQKENIIDESGMPKERFSAEFPKEGPSILRIQQVVRGDSAAYFCASSAQLVNEQFFGPGTRLTVL.

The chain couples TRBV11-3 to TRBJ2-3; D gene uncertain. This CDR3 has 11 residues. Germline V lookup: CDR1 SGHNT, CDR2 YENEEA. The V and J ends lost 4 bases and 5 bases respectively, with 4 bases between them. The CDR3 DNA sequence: TGTGCCAGCAGCTACCTAGATACGCAGTATTTT. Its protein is CASSYLDTQYF.